The 32 T cell receptor beta chains in this list originate from one sample, sequenced in a study of T cells after yellow fever vaccination. TCRdb processed the 5' RACE reads anew with MiXCR; each CDR3 protein has one entry. Among 90,000 to 130,000 distinct CDR3 sequences, 8% to 9.5% were seen once, and the ten largest hold over 25%. Sequenced here: CD8+ T cells sorted from PBMCs, sampled 45 days after the yellow fever booster vaccination. The receptors were gathered from a man between 25 and 39 years old who received the YFV17D yellow fever vaccine.

V is TRBV30 and J is TRBJ2-7; 7 bases align to TRBD2. The CDR3 consists of 14 residues. V shed 0 bases and J 2 bases; nucleotides not matched to a gene: 4. CDR1 and CDR2 (germline): GTSNPN, SVGIG (reference sequence). This CDR3 reads CAWSVSGAAYEQYF. CDR3 coding DNA: TGTGCCTGGAGTGTGAGCGGGGCTGCCTACGAGCAGTACTTC.

With regard to this clonotype: A junction end diverges from the germline sequence, so it may reflect a read error. V is TRBV11-2 and J is TRBJ2-2; D is tentatively TRBD1 or TRBD2 (6 bases each). This CDR3 region has 19 residues. Per germline, CDR1 SGHAT and CDR2 FQNNGV. This CDR3 is CACSQILGGRPTNTGELFF. As DNA, the CDR3 is TGTGCCTGCAGTCAGATCCTAGGGGGGAGACCCACGAACACCGGGGAGCTGTTTTTT.

The table lists this clonotype with many counts. The chain recombines TRBV12-3 or TRBV12-4 with TRBJ2-1; D perhaps matches TRBD2 (6 bases). The CDR3 is made up of 13 amino acids. With 4 bases removed from V and 12 bases from J, the gap between germline ends came to 16 bases. CDR3 loop: CASSSPSSEGQFF. The CDR3 nucleotides are TGTGCCAGCAGTTCCCCTTCTAGCGAAGGGCAGTTCTTC.

There are a few counts of this clonotype. This chain uses TRBV18 with TRBJ2-4, with D possibly TRBD2 on 6 matching bases. Germline-derived CDR1 and CDR2 are KGHSH and LQKENI. The length of the CDR3 is 19 residues. The V and J ends lost 3 bases and 1 base respectively, with 22 bases between them. The CDR3 spells CASSPLASRGKEAKNIQYF. CDR3 bases: TGTGCCAGCTCACCGCTTGCGAGCCGGGGGAAGGAGGCCAAAAACATTCAGTACTTC.

This clonotype was observed at least ten times. The rearrangement links TRBV6-5 to TRBJ1-1; weak D call: TRBD1 (5 bases). V lost 7 bases and J lost 11, with 14 bases in between. Germline V lookup: CDR1 MNHEY, CDR2 SVGAGI. The CDR3 has 11 residues. DNA for the CDR3: TGTGCCAGCAACGAACGGGGGGTCGCTTTCTTT. Residues: CASNERGVAFF.

The chain is built from TRBV5-4 and TRBJ2-1; 12 bases match TRBD2. Germline CDR1 and CDR2: SGHNT and YYREEE (reference sequence). The CDR3 loop spans 15 amino acids. V lost 4 bases to trimming and J lost 6 bases; unmatched junction nucleotides: 5. The CDR3 bases are TGTGCCAGCAGCGACGGACTAGCGGGGCTCAATGAGCAGTTCTTC. It codes for CASSDGLAGLNEQFF.

This clonotype was seen a few times. The V call is TRBV5-4, the J call TRBJ2-7, with TRBD1 as a possible D gene (5 bases). The germline CDR1 and CDR2 sequences are SGHNT and YYREEE (reference sequence). The ends were cut back, 0 bases at V and 4 bases at J, with 11 bases in the middle. The CDR3 loop spans 14 amino acids. The CDR3: CASSLVPTEYEQYF. CDR3 sequence (DNA): TGTGCCAGCAGCTTGGTACCGACAGAGTACGAGCAGTACTTC.

This clonotype was detected a few times. The chain couples TRBV3-1 to TRBJ2-7, with D perhaps matching TRBD1 or TRBD2 (5 bases each). Germline values: CDR1 LGHDT, CDR2 YNNKEL (reference sequence). This CDR3 region has 12 residues. Trimming pared 3 bases from V and 7 bases from J, leaving 10 bases between. Written as DNA, the CDR3 is TGTGCCAGCAGCCACGGGGCTGAAGAGCAGTACTTC. The encoded protein is CASSHGAEEQYF.

This clonotype was seen a few times. The chain employs TRBV25-1 and TRBJ2-1; D remains unclear. V was cut by 11 bases and J by 4 bases, with 15 bases left in between. In germline, CDR1 is MGHDK, CDR2 SYGVNS. The CDR3 totals 13 residues. The CDR3 nucleotides are TGTGCCGCAGGCAGACCGCCTTACAATGAGCAGTTCTTC. This codes for CAAGRPPYNEQFF.

The sample holds many counts of this clonotype. The chain combines TRBV5-1 with TRBJ2-7; 8 nucleotides line up with TRBD1. Germline CDR1 SGHRS, CDR2 YFSETQ. The V segment lost 3 bases and the J segment 2 bases; nucleotides outside the gene matches: 7. CDR3 size: 15 residues. The CDR3 spells CASSYSQGAAYEQYF. The CDR3 DNA follows: TGCGCCAGCAGCTATTCTCAGGGGGCTGCCTACGAGCAGTACTTC.

This clonotype was found many times. The chain combines TRBV12-3 or TRBV12-4 with TRBJ2-7; 8 bases are shared with TRBD2. The CDR3 is made up of 14 amino acids. J was trimmed by 2 bases and V by 5 bases; bases with no gene match: 5. The CDR3, as DNA: TGTGCCAGCAGTCCCGGGAGGGGCCCCTACGAGCAGTACTTC. This sequence encodes CASSPGRGPYEQYF.

This clonotype was recorded many times. The CDR3: CSVIAGGLSDEQYF. In nucleotides, the CDR3 is TGCAGCGTGATAGCGGGAGGACTTTCGGACGAGCAGTACTTC. The chain has TRBV29-1 and TRBJ2-7, with 10 bases fitting TRBD2. CDR1 and CDR2 (germline): SQVTM, ANQGSEA. With V trimmed by 6 bases and J by 5 bases, 10 bases remained unmatched. CDR3 length: 14 residues.

Ten or more counts support this clonotype. The chain links TRBV29-1 to TRBJ2-3; D possibly matches TRBD1 or TRBD2 (5 bases each). The V gene's germline CDR1 is SQVTM and CDR2 ANQGSEA. The CDR3 has 12 residues. V was trimmed by 6 bases and J by 6 bases, leaving 13 bases between them. The CDR3 reads CSVGAVGDTQYF. Written as DNA, the CDR3 is TGCAGCGTCGGGGCGGTGGGGGATACGCAGTATTTT.

This clonotype was recorded many times. CDR3 in DNA: TGTGCCAGCAGCTCACGTAATACAGGCTCCGGGGAGCTGTTTTTT. This sequence encodes CASSSRNTGSGELFF. The V and J genes are TRBV5-5 and TRBJ2-2; D may be TRBD1 (5 bases). This CDR3 contains 15 residues. The germline V and J ends were trimmed by 3 bases and 6 bases, with 15 bases remaining between them. Germline assignment: CDR1 SGHKS and CDR2 YYEKEE (reference sequence). The whole variable domain, remainder taken from reference TRBV5-5 and TRBJ2-2, is DAGVTQSPTHLIKTRGQQVTLRCSPISGHKSVSWYQQVLGQGPQFIFQYYEKEERGRGNFPDRFSARQFPNYSSELNVNALLLGDSALYLCASSSRNTGSGELFFGEGSRLTVL.

This clonotype was detected ten times or more. The chain links TRBV6-6 to TRBJ2-7; 10 nucleotides agree with TRBD2. Per germline, CDR1 MNHNY and CDR2 SVGAGI (reference sequence). V trimming: 6 bases; J trimming: 6 bases; junction bases outside the gene matches: 5. This CDR3 contains 13 residues. CDR3 DNA sequence: TGTGCCAGCAGGAAGACTAGCGGGTCCGAGCAGTACTTC. Encoded protein: CASRKTSGSEQYF.

V is TRBV20-1 and J is TRBJ1-5; D is uncertain. V shed 4 bases and J shed 2 bases, with 24 bases lying between them. The germline V gene has CDR1 DFQATT and CDR2 SNEGSKA (reference sequence). CDR3 length equals 18 residues. The CDR3 sequence: CSAMWGRRPHMGNQPQHF. In DNA form, the CDR3 reads TGCAGTGCTATGTGGGGAAGGAGGCCACATATGGGCAATCAGCCCCAGCATTTT.

The sample holds many counts of this clonotype. V is TRBV7-2 and J is TRBJ2-7; 10 positions match TRBD2. In germline, CDR1 is SGHTA, CDR2 FQGNSA. The CDR3 is 15 amino acids. With 4 bases clipped from V and 5 bases from J, the junction kept 8 bases outside the gene matches. CDR3 in amino acids: CASSWSSGSRDEQYF. Written as DNA, the CDR3 is TGTGCCAGCAGCTGGTCTAGCGGGAGTCGGGACGAGCAGTACTTC.

This clonotype was detected ten times or more. The rearrangement links TRBV29-1 to TRBJ2-3; 9 bases agree with TRBD2. This CDR3 is built from 13 residues. Germline V gives CDR1 SQVTM, CDR2 ANQGSEA. J was trimmed by 6 bases and V by 4 bases; bases with no gene match: 5. The CDR3 sequence is CSVVAGASDTQYF. CDR3 sequence (DNA): TGCAGCGTTGTAGCGGGAGCGTCGGATACGCAGTATTTT.

The sample holds many counts of this clonotype. This chain joins TRBV29-1 and TRBJ2-7, with 8 bases identical to TRBD2. CDR3 length: 14 amino acids. V shed 4 bases, J shed 5 bases, and the junction held 10 bases outside the gene matches. Germline-derived CDR1 and CDR2 are SQVTM and ANQGSEA. CDR3 in amino acids: CSVGDVGLDDEQYF. The CDR3, as DNA: TGCAGCGTTGGAGATGTGGGACTAGATGACGAGCAGTACTTC.

This chain links TRBV7-9 with TRBJ2-7; TRBD2 agrees at 13 bases. This CDR3 region has 17 residues. From germline, CDR1 is SEHNR and CDR2 FQNEAQ (reference sequence). V dropped 4 bases and J dropped 5; count of bases not matched to a gene: 11. The CDR3: CASSYTKGLAGVHEQYF. The CDR3 DNA is TGTGCCAGCAGCTACACTAAAGGACTAGCGGGAGTCCACGAGCAGTACTTC.

This clonotype appeared many times. The V call is TRBV5-1, the J call TRBJ2-1, with D perhaps given as TRBD1 or TRBD2 (5 bases each). This CDR3 is built from 16 residues. The germline V and J ends were trimmed by 1 base and 6 bases, with 17 bases remaining between them. Germline CDR1 and CDR2: SGHRS and YFSETQ. The CDR3 protein is CASSLQGPPSRNEQFF. The CDR3 nucleotides are TGCGCCAGCAGCTTGCAGGGACCCCCCAGTCGCAATGAGCAGTTCTTC. Looking up the rest from reference TRBV5-1 and TRBJ2-1 gives the full variable domain: KAGVTQTPRYLIKTRGQQVTLSCSPISGHRSVSWYQQTPGQGLQFLFEYFSETQRNKGNFPGRFSGRQFSNSRSEMNVSTLELGDSALYLCASSLQGPPSRNEQFFGPGTRLTVL.

This clonotype was counted many times. J is TRBJ2-1 and V is TRBV12-5; D is ambiguous. The germline CDR1 and CDR2 sequences are LGHNT and FRNRAP. V lost 1 base and J 0 bases, leaving 16 bases between the germline ends. This CDR3 spans 18 amino acids. The DNA of the CDR3 is TGTGCTAGTGGTTTGGCTCCCCCACTCCTAAGCTCCTACAATGAGCAGTTCTTC. It translates to CASGLAPPLLSSYNEQFF.

This clonotype occurred many times. This sequence joins TRBV5-5 and TRBJ1-2, with 7 nucleotides matching TRBD1. In germline, CDR1 is SGHKS, CDR2 YYEKEE (reference sequence). Trimming removed 3 bases from V and 3 bases from J; junction bases left unmatched: 5. The CDR3 loop spans 14 amino acids. DNA for the CDR3: TGTGCCAGCAGCTCCCCCGGGACAGACTATGGCTACACCTTC. Protein: CASSSPGTDYGYTF.

This clonotype was counted ten times or more. The rearrangement uses TRBV29-1 and TRBJ2-1; D gene ambiguous. CDR3 length: 11 residues. Trimming took off 4 bases at V and 5 bases at J, with 6 bases between the two ends. CDR1 SQVTM and CDR2 ANQGSEA come from the germline V gene. The CDR3: CSVVRDNEQFF. In DNA form, the CDR3 reads TGCAGCGTTGTGAGAGACAATGAGCAGTTCTTC.

The J gene is TRBJ2-1, the V gene TRBV7-8; D is uncertain. CDR1 is SGHVS and CDR2 is FQNEAQ in the germline V gene. The CDR3 has 15 residues. With 8 bases removed from V and 0 bases from J, the gap between germline ends came to 14 bases. As DNA, the CDR3 is TGTGCCAGCTATCCCTATCCGGGCTCCTACAATGAGCAGTTCTTC. It yields the protein CASYPYPGSYNEQFF.

In its sample, this clonotype was seen many times. The V call is TRBV7-9, the J call TRBJ2-3; TRBD1 agrees at 7 bases. V lost 4 bases and J lost 2; bases outside the gene matches: 9. Germline V CDR1 and CDR2: SEHNR, FQNEAQ (reference sequence). The CDR3 contains 16 residues. CDR3 sequence: CASSSPKDRFTDTQYF. CDR3 nucleotides: TGTGCCAGCAGCTCTCCAAAGGACAGGTTCACAGATACGCAGTATTTT.

This clonotype was seen ten or more times. J is TRBJ2-1 and V is TRBV4-3; unclear D gene. The CDR3 runs to 15 residues. Germline loops: CDR1 LGHNA, CDR2 YSLEER. V was pared by 0 bases and J by 1 base, with 7 bases between. This chain's CDR3 is CASSQDGQSYNEQFF. CDR3 DNA sequence: TGCGCCAGCAGCCAAGATGGGCAGTCCTACAATGAGCAGTTCTTC.

Turning to this clonotype: A much larger clone lies one base from this, so it may be a read error. The chain links TRBV6-1 to TRBJ2-2; the D is unclear. The CDR3 consists of 14 residues. The germline CDR1 and CDR2 sequences are MNHNS and SASEGT. Trimming removed 7 bases from V and 9 bases from J, with 18 bases in between. CDR3 sequence reads: CASIRSVSGWELFF. In DNA form, the CDR3 reads TGTGCCAGCATACGTTCGGTTTCTGGCTGGGAGCTGTTTTTT.

This clonotype appeared many times. As DNA, the CDR3 is TGTGCCAGCAGCGCACGACTAGCGTACGACCACGGTGAGCAGTTCTTC. Protein product: CASSARLAYDHGEQFF. The chain uses TRBV9 and TRBJ2-1; TRBD2 matches at 8 bases. The CDR3 runs to 16 residues. Germline loops: CDR1 SGDLS, CDR2 YYNGEE. After removal of 3 bases from V and 9 bases from J, the junction contained 14 bases not matched to a gene.

This clonotype was counted many times. The CDR3 spells CASSHTMGLGNQPQHF. In nucleotides, the CDR3 is TGTGCCAGCAGCCACACCATGGGCCTAGGGAATCAGCCCCAGCATTTT. The rearrangement uses TRBV6-5 and TRBJ1-5, with D unresolved. The V end was cut by 6 bases, the J end by 4 bases, with 19 bases between. The CDR3 contains 16 residues. Germline CDR1 reads MNHEY; CDR2 reads SVGAGI.

This clonotype was detected many times. The CDR3 DNA reads as TGTGCCAGCAGCGCTGGACCGTTAAGCTTTACCGGGGAGCTGTTTTTT. Protein sequence: CASSAGPLSFTGELFF. J is TRBJ2-2 and V is TRBV9; no reliable D call. Trimming stripped 3 bases from V and 5 bases from J, with 17 bases between. Germline lookup yields CDR1 SGDLS and CDR2 YYNGEE. The CDR3 has 16 residues. Drawing the rest from reference TRBV9 and TRBJ2-2, the complete variable domain is DSGVTQTPKHLITATGQRVTLRCSPRSGDLSVYWYQQSLDQGLQFLIQYYNGEERAKGNILERFSAQQFPDLHSELNLSSLELGDSALYFCASSAGPLSFTGELFFGEGSRLTVL.

This clonotype was recorded at least ten times. V is TRBV6-5 and J is TRBJ2-3; 7 bases match TRBD2. Trimming took 0 bases from V and 0 from J; bases not matched to a gene: 6. There are 17 residues in the CDR3. In germline, CDR1 is MNHEY, CDR2 SVGAGI. The CDR3 loop reads CASSYSLVGGSTDTQYF. The CDR3 coding sequence is TGTGCCAGCAGTTACTCGCTTGTGGGAGGGAGCACAGATACGCAGTATTTT.